This T cell receptor beta chain stems from a study of T cells in localized non-small cell lung cancer. Repertoires were generated with immunoSEQ multiplex PCR, while TCRdb's copy carries only in-frame clones and drops some. The sample holds roughly 72,000 clones, roughly nine tenths seen once. V lost 1 base, J lost 0 bases, and 4 bases stayed unmatched. This CDR3 spans 17 amino acids. The germline gives CDR1 KGHSH, CDR2 LQKENI. Note on this clone: Its antigen is undetermined.

Broader study findings: An association was observed between higher blood T cell density and longer overall survival.

Here the sequenced sample was peripheral blood, taken before any cancer treatment. The TCR comes from a male donor aged 60 or over with stage III squamous cell lung carcinoma. The chain combines TRBV18 with TRBJ1-1; the match to TRBD1 covers 11 bases. CDR3 DNA sequence: TGTGCCAGCTCACCACGGACAGGGGGCCACCTGAACACTGAAGCTTTCTTT. This sequence encodes CASSPRTGGHLNTEAFF.